These 26 T cell receptor beta chains were all obtained from the same sample, sequenced in a study of T-cell memory formation after mild COVID-19. One entry per CDR3 protein, called by TCRdb with MiXCR from the 5' RACE reads. In the table there are 550,000 to 700,000 distinct CDR3 sequences, over 15% of which are singletons. Input material: PBMCs or a T cell subset sorted from them (not recorded which). Receptor source: an adult woman who had mild COVID-19 (a few samples of this study predate the infection). Cell type and time point are not known.

This sequence joins TRBV24-1 and TRBJ2-7, with D perhaps TRBD1 or TRBD2 (5 bases each). CDR1 and CDR2 (germline): KGHDR, SFDVKD. CDR3 length equals 17 residues. V was pared by 0 bases and J by 2 bases, with 16 bases between. The CDR3 sequence is CATSDLGAGRSPYEQYF. The CDR3 coding sequence is TGTGCCACCAGTGATTTGGGGGCGGGCAGATCACCCTACGAGCAGTACTTC.

There are many counts of this clonotype. At one end, the junction sequence differs from germline, possibly due to a read error. The CDR3 reads CASSLAGGSSYNEQFF. CDR3 coding DNA: TGTGCCAGCAGCTTAGCGGGCGGGAGTTCATACAATGAGCAGTTCTTC. The V gene is TRBV5-1, the J gene TRBJ2-1; TRBD2 agrees at 7 bases. The CDR3 consists of 16 residues. Germline CDR1 reads SGHRS; CDR2 reads YFSETQ.

The gene calls are TRBV27 and TRBJ1-5; 7 positions match TRBD1. The CDR3 consists of 12 residues. V shed 4 bases and J 14 bases; nucleotides not matched to a gene: 8. Germline values: CDR1 MNHEY, CDR2 SMNVEV (reference sequence). CDR3 protein: CASSSRQGQEHF. CDR3 nucleotides: TGTGCCAGCAGTTCCAGACAGGGCCAGGAGCATTTT.

The rearrangement joins TRBV30 to TRBJ2-7; D unclear. V was trimmed by 0 bases and J by 3 bases, leaving 9 bases between them. The CDR3 runs 13 residues. Germline-derived CDR1 and CDR2 are GTSNPN and SVGIG (reference sequence). The CDR3: CAWSVPDGYEQYF. The CDR3 DNA reads as TGTGCCTGGAGTGTACCGGACGGCTACGAGCAGTACTTC. Based on the CDR3 plus reference TRBV30 and TRBJ2-7, the full variable domain is SQTIHQWPATLVQPVGSPLSLECTVEGTSNPNLYWYRQAAGRGLQLLFYSVGIGQISSEVPQNLSASRPQDRQFILSSKKLLLSDSGFYLCAWSVPDGYEQYFGPGTRLTVT.

There are a few counts of this clonotype. The chain couples TRBV20-1 to TRBJ2-7, with TRBD2 matching 9 bases. The length of the CDR3 is 13 residues. The V segment lost 4 bases and the J segment 6 bases; nucleotides outside the gene matches: 7. CDR1 is DFQATT, CDR2 SNEGSKA, per germline (reference sequence). In nucleotides, the CDR3 is TGCAGTGCTACTAGCGGGAAAAGGGGCGAGCAGTACTTC. Residues: CSATSGKRGEQYF.

This clonotype was seen more than once but under ten times. The rearrangement links TRBV18 to TRBJ1-5; D unresolved. The CDR3 consists of 15 residues. Germline values: CDR1 KGHSH, CDR2 LQKENI. Trimming shortened V by 3 bases and J by 3 bases, and 12 bases separated the two germline ends. The CDR3 coding sequence is TGTGCCAGCTCACCCTTTCGGGCAGACAATCAGCCCCAGCATTTT. It codes for CASSPFRADNQPQHF.

This chain joins TRBV10-3 and TRBJ2-7, with D maybe TRBD1 (5 bases). Germline CDR1 and CDR2: ENHRY and SYGVKD. V was clipped by 3 bases and J by 6 bases, with 6 bases between them. The CDR3 sequence is 11 residues long. The CDR3 is CAISDTGEQYF. The CDR3 DNA sequence: TGTGCCATCAGTGATACAGGCGAGCAGTACTTC.

The chain employs TRBV5-1 and TRBJ2-2; D not resolved. Trimming removed 0 bases from V and 6 bases from J, with 9 bases in between. CDR1 and CDR2 from the germline V gene are SGHRS and YFSETQ. The CDR3 extends over 14 amino acids. The CDR3 nucleotides read TGCGCCAGCAGCTTGGGGACCCAAGCCGGGGAGCTGTTTTTT. It codes for CASSLGTQAGELFF.

This chain links TRBV24-1 with TRBJ2-2; 9 bases are shared with TRBD1. Germline V gene lookup returns CDR1 KGHDR and CDR2 SFDVKD. The CDR3 covers 16 residues. The V and J ends lost 7 bases and 2 bases, in that order; junction bases with no gene match: 7. The CDR3 DNA sequence: TGTGCCACCAGACCTCCGGGACAGGGAAACACCGGGGAGCTGTTTTTT. Amino acid sequence: CATRPPGQGNTGELFF.

This clonotype was detected only a few times. The chain uses TRBV30 and TRBJ2-5; TRBD2 matches at 8 bases. In germline, CDR1 is GTSNPN, CDR2 SVGIG (reference sequence). V lost 3 bases, J lost 0 bases, and 3 bases stayed unmatched. The CDR3 runs to 14 residues. This CDR3 is CAWSGGAYQETQYF. CDR3 bases: TGTGCCTGGAGCGGGGGGGCCTACCAAGAGACCCAGTACTTC.

The CDR3 DNA reads TGCAGCGCCCAAACGTTGGACAGTGTCTATGGCTACACCTTC. It codes for CSAQTLDSVYGYTF. The chain has TRBV29-1 and TRBJ1-2, with D perhaps TRBD1 (6 bases). There are 14 residues in the CDR3. Deletions cut 7 bases from V and 4 bases from J, with 19 bases between. The germline gives CDR1 SQVTM, CDR2 ANQGSEA. Full variable domain (remainder filled in from reference TRBV29-1 and TRBJ1-2): SAVISQKPSRDICQRGTSLTIQCQVDSQVTMMFWYRQQPGQSLTLIATANQGSEATYESGFVIDKFPISRPNLTFSTLTVSNMSPEDSSIYLCSAQTLDSVYGYTFGSGTRLTVV.

This chain uses TRBV12-3 or TRBV12-4 with TRBJ2-4, with D maybe TRBD1 (5 bases). V was clipped by 2 bases and J by 3 bases, with 17 bases between them. There are 17 residues in the CDR3. CDR3 nucleotide sequence: TGTGCCAGCAGTTTATCCGGTACAGGAGTTAGCAAAAACATTCAGTACTTC. Amino acid sequence: CASSLSGTGVSKNIQYF.

This clonotype appeared a few times. This chain joins TRBV19 and TRBJ2-6; the D call may be TRBD1 or TRBD2 (6 bases each). V lost 5 bases and J 0 bases, leaving 11 bases between the germline ends. The CDR3 spans 16 residues. The germline V gene encodes CDR1 LNHDA and CDR2 SQIVND (reference sequence). The CDR3 spells CASSGRGGSGANVLTF. CDR3 nucleotides: TGTGCCAGTAGTGGCAGGGGAGGCTCTGGGGCCAACGTCCTGACTTTC.

The chain couples TRBV20-1 to TRBJ2-7; no clear D gene. V was pared by 0 bases and J by 3 bases, with 12 bases between. The CDR3 extends over 14 amino acids. The germline CDR1 and CDR2 sequences are DFQATT and SNEGSKA (reference sequence). This CDR3 reads CSARDEELHYEQYF. For the CDR3, the DNA is TGCAGTGCTAGAGATGAGGAACTTCACTACGAGCAGTACTTC.

The table lists this clonotype with a few counts. The rearrangement links TRBV7-8 to TRBJ1-3; D gene ambiguous. V was trimmed by 0 bases and J by 1 base, leaving 7 bases between them. CDR1 is SGHVS, CDR2 FQNEAQ, per germline. This CDR3 is 15 amino acids long. CDR3 coding DNA: TGTGCCAGCAGCTTAGCGCGCGGGTCTGGAAACACCATATATTTT. Encoded protein: CASSLARGSGNTIYF.

The chain is built from TRBV6-2 or TRBV6-3 and TRBJ2-2; a weak D match, TRBD2 (6 bases). Germline V gene data show CDR1 as MNHEY and CDR2 as SVGEGT. The CDR3 is 14 residues long. V was cut by 6 bases and J by 3 bases, with 11 bases left in between. This chain's CDR3 is CASRTWRDTGELFF. Written as DNA, the CDR3 is TGTGCCAGCAGAACTTGGAGGGACACCGGGGAGCTGTTTTTT.

This clonotype was observed a few times. Possible read error: a much larger clone is one base away. The rearrangement uses TRBV5-1 and TRBJ1-2, with TRBD1 identical over 10 bases. This CDR3 contains 14 residues. V shed 4 bases, J shed 2 bases, and the junction held 2 bases outside the gene matches. The germline gives CDR1 SGHRS, CDR2 YFSETQ. CDR3 sequence reads: CASSVTGGNYGYTF. Here the CDR3 DNA reads TGCGCCAGCAGCGTGACAGGGGGCAACTATGGCTACACCTTC.

V usage is TRBV10-2 and J usage is TRBJ2-5, with 7 bases matching TRBD2. The germline V gene has CDR1 WSHSY and CDR2 SAAADI. The ends lost 1 base at V and 0 bases at J; junction bases unmatched: 2. The CDR3 runs to 15 residues. The CDR3 DNA is TGCGCCAGCAGTGAGTATGGGACTAACCAAGAGACCCAGTACTTC. It encodes CASSEYGTNQETQYF.

The chain employs TRBV19 and TRBJ2-3; a possible D gene is TRBD2 (6 bases). V was trimmed by 7 bases and J by 1 base, leaving 15 bases between them. The CDR3 totals 15 residues. The V gene's germline CDR1 is LNHDA and CDR2 SQIVND (reference sequence). The CDR3 here is CASKEGRRGTDTQYF. The CDR3 region has the DNA TGTGCCAGTAAGGAGGGGCGCCGGGGCACAGATACGCAGTATTTT. Supplemented by reference TRBV19 and TRBJ2-3, the full variable domain reads DGGITQSPKYLFRKEGQNVTLSCEQNLNHDAMYWYRQDPGQGLRLIYYSQIVNDFQKGDIAEGYSVSREKKESFPLTVTSAQKNPTAFYLCASKEGRRGTDTQYFGPGTRLTVL.

This clonotype was counted ten times or more. This chain links TRBV5-1 with TRBJ2-1, with 9 bases fitting TRBD1. The CDR3 is made up of 16 amino acids. Germline V gene data show CDR1 as SGHRS and CDR2 as YFSETQ. V lost 4 bases and J lost 0; bases outside the gene matches: 5. DNA for the CDR3: TGCGCCAGCAGCCCGACGACAGGGGGCTCCTACAATGAGCAGTTCTTC. Translating gives CASSPTTGGSYNEQFF.

This clonotype was seen only a few times. This sequence joins TRBV12-3 or TRBV12-4 and TRBJ2-5; D possibly corresponds to TRBD2 (6 bases). Trimming took 1 base from V and 6 from J, leaving 9 bases between them. The CDR3 contains 13 residues. CDR3 nucleotide sequence: TGTGCCAGCAGTTTAGGGGGGGTTAAGACCCAGTACTTC. Its protein product is CASSLGGVKTQYF.

This chain joins TRBV7-3 and TRBJ1-1, with no clear D. CDR3 length: 18 residues. The V end was cut by 1 base, the J end by 0 bases, with 18 bases between. Germline loops: CDR1 SGHTA, CDR2 FQGTGA. This chain's CDR3 is CASSLRATRSYMNTEAFF. CDR3 bases: TGTGCCAGCAGCTTAAGAGCGACTAGAAGCTACATGAACACTGAAGCTTTCTTT.

In this sample, this clonotype turned up a few times. CDR3 nucleotides: TGTGCCAGCGGGGGGGTCGGCACTAGCGGACATCAAGAGCAGTTCTTC. This translates into CASGGVGTSGHQEQFF. The chain is built from TRBV6-2 or TRBV6-3 and TRBJ2-1; 8 bases align to TRBD2. CDR1 and CDR2 from the germline V gene are MNHEY and SVGEGT. The CDR3 contains 16 residues. With V trimmed by 8 bases and J by 10 bases, 19 bases remained unmatched.

The J gene is TRBJ1-5, the V gene TRBV6-6, with a possible D match to TRBD1 (5 bases). This CDR3 comprises 14 residues. With 4 bases removed from V and 11 bases from J, the gap between germline ends came to 18 bases. Per the germline V gene, CDR1 is MNHNY and CDR2 is SVGAGI (reference sequence). The CDR3 protein is CASSSGGRVRTQHF. In nucleotides, the CDR3 is TGTGCCAGCAGTTCTGGGGGGAGGGTGCGGACCCAGCATTTT.

This clonotype came up a few times. The genes are TRBV29-1 and TRBJ1-1; TRBD1 might be the D (5 bases). The CDR3 extends over 12 amino acids. Trimming shortened V by 6 bases and J by 2 bases, and 10 bases separated the two germline ends. Germline V gene data show CDR1 as SQVTM and CDR2 as ANQGSEA. The CDR3 sequence: CSVGRDNTEAFF. The DNA of the CDR3 is TGCAGCGTGGGGCGGGATAACACTGAAGCTTTCTTT. Based on the CDR3 plus reference TRBV29-1 and TRBJ1-1, the full variable domain is SAVISQKPSRDICQRGTSLTIQCQVDSQVTMMFWYRQQPGQSLTLIATANQGSEATYESGFVIDKFPISRPNLTFSTLTVSNMSPEDSSIYLCSVGRDNTEAFFGQGTRLTVV.

This clonotype was seen a single time. V gene TRBV19 combines with J gene TRBJ2-2; 8 positions agree with TRBD1. After removal of 5 bases from V and 3 bases from J, the junction contained 11 bases not matched to a gene. This CDR3 is 17 amino acids long. Per the germline V gene, CDR1 is LNHDA and CDR2 is SQIVND (reference sequence). This CDR3 reads CASSAKTGTGDTGELFF. CDR3 sequence (DNA): TGTGCCAGTAGTGCAAAGACCGGGACAGGCGACACCGGGGAGCTGTTTTTT. The full variable domain, its missing parts supplied by reference TRBV19 and TRBJ2-2, is DGGITQSPKYLFRKEGQNVTLSCEQNLNHDAMYWYRQDPGQGLRLIYYSQIVNDFQKGDIAEGYSVSREKKESFPLTVTSAQKNPTAFYLCASSAKTGTGDTGELFFGEGSRLTVL.